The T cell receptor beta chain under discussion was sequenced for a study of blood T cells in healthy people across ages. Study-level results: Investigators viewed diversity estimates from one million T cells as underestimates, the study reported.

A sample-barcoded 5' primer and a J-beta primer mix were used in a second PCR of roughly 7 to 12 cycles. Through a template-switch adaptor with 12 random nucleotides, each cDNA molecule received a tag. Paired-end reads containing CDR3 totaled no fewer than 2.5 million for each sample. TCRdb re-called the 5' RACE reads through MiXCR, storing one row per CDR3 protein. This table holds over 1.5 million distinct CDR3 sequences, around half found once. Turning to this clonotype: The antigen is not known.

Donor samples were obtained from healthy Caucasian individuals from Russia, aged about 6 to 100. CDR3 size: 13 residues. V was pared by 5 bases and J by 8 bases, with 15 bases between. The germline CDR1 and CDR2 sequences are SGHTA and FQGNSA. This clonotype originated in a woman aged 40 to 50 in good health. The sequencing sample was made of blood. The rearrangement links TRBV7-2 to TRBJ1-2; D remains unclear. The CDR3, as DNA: TGTGCCAGCAGCCTTATGGGCCCAAGGGGCTACACCTTC. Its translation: CASSLMGPRGYTF. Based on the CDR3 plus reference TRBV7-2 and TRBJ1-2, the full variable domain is GAGVSQSPSNKVTEKGKDVELRCDPISGHTALYWYRQSLGQGLEFLIYFQGNSAPDKSGLPSDRFSAERTGGSVSTLTIQRTQQEDSAVYLCASSLMGPRGYTFGSGTRLTVV.